These 5 T cell receptor beta chains originate from one sample sequenced in a study of T cells in Graves' hyperthyroidism and ophthalmopathy. RNA transcripts were the template for amplifying TCR beta CDR3 regions. Researchers ran a first-round RT-PCR on the TCR CDR3 using the HTBI primer set. One entry per CDR3 protein results from TCRdb running MiXCR on the multiplex PCR reads. Here the sample spans roughly 500,000 distinct CDR3 sequences, around 50% being singletons. Sequencing was done on a sample of peripheral blood or thyroid tissue (not recorded which). These receptors were obtained from an adult woman with Graves' disease, either hyperthyroidism or ophthalmopathy (not recorded which).

This rearrangement joins TRBV9 to TRBJ1-3; TRBD1 agrees at 7 bases. Germline V gene lookup returns CDR1 SGDLS and CDR2 YYNGEE. V shed 3 bases, J shed 0 bases, and the junction held 6 bases outside the gene matches. The CDR3 extends over 16 amino acids. In DNA, the CDR3 is TGTGCCAGCAGCGACGGGGGACAGACCTCTGGAAACACCATATATTTT. Translated: CASSDGGQTSGNTIYF.

CDR3 in DNA: TGCAGTGCTCTTCAGGGATGGGGGGATAGCAATCAGCCCCAGCATTTT. Encoded protein: CSALQGWGDSNQPQHF. The rearrangement joins TRBV20-1 to TRBJ1-5, with D tentatively TRBD1 (5 bases). Germline lookup yields CDR1 DFQATT and CDR2 SNEGSKA (reference sequence). V shed 5 bases and J shed 0 bases, with 17 bases lying between them. The CDR3 extends over 16 amino acids.

This chain links TRBV29-1 with TRBJ2-7; D is perhaps TRBD2 (6 bases). Per germline, CDR1 SQVTM and CDR2 ANQGSEA. The V end lost 5 bases, the J end lost 7 bases, and 18 bases lay between the germline ends. CDR3 length: 13 amino acids. The chain's CDR3 is CSVLTRFLGEQYF. CDR3 in DNA: TGCAGCGTTCTGACTAGGTTCCTGGGGGAGCAGTACTTC.

The chain recombines TRBV2 with TRBJ2-2, with D tentatively TRBD2 (5 bases). CDR1 is SNHLY, CDR2 FYNNEI, per germline. The CDR3 is made up of 13 amino acids. The V gene lost 4 bases and the J gene lost 13 bases, with 16 bases spanning the gap. CDR3 sequence (DNA): TGTGCCAGCAGTGTCGACGCATTCCGGGGGCTGTTTTTT. Translating gives CASSVDAFRGLFF.

CDR3 loop: CASSTRLNRGQGANVLTF. The CDR3 DNA is TGTGCCAGTAGTACCCGACTTAACAGGGGGCAAGGGGCCAACGTCCTGACTTTC. The chain combines TRBV19 with TRBJ2-6; 9 bases agree with TRBD1. This CDR3 comprises 18 residues. The V segment lost 4 bases and the J segment 4 bases; nucleotides outside the gene matches: 11. Germline assignment: CDR1 LNHDA and CDR2 SQIVND (reference sequence).